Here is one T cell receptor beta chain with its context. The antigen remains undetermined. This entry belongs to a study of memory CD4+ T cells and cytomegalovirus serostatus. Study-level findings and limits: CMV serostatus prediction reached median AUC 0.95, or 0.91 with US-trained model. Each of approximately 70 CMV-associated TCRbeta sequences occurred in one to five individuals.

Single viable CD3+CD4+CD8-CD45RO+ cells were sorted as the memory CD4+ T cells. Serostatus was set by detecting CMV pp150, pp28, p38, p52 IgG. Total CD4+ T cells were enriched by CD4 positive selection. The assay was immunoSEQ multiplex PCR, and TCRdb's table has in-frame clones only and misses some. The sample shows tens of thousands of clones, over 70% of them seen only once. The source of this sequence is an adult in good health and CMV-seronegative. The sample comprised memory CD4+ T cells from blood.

The chain's CDR3 is CASSVAGAGEQYF. CDR3 coding DNA: TGTGCCAGCAGCGTAGCGGGGGCCGGGGAGCAGTACTTC. J is TRBJ2-7 and V is TRBV9; the D gene could be TRBD1 or TRBD2 (6 bases each). The length of the CDR3 is 13 residues. The ends were cut back, 0 bases at V and 7 bases at J, with 11 bases in the middle. Germline lookup yields CDR1 SGDLS and CDR2 YYNGEE.